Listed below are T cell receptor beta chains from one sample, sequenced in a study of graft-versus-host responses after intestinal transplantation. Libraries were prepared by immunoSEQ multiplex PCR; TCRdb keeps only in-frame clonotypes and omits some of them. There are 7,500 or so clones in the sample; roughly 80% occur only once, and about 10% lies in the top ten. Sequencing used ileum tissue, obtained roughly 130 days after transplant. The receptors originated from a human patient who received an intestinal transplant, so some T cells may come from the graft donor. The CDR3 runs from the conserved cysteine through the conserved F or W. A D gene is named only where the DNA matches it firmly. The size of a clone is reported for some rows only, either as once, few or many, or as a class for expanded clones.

CDR3nt: TGTGCCAGCAGTGCCTCCGGGACAGCTAACTATGGCTACACCTTC
CDR3aa: CASSASGTANYGYTF
v_gene: TRBV6-5
abundance: .
d_gene: TRBD1
j_gene: TRBJ1-2

CDR3nt: TGTGCCAGTAGTATTCAAGGGGTCGGCTATGGCTACACCTTC
CDR3aa: CASSIQGVGYGYTF
v_gene: TRBV19
abundance: few
d_gene: .
j_gene: TRBJ1-2

CDR3nt: TGTGCCAGCAGCTTCTACGGGACTCCAATGGAAAACATTCAGTACTTC
CDR3aa: CASSFYGTPMENIQYF
v_gene: TRBV7-9
abundance: .
d_gene: .
j_gene: TRBJ2-4

CDR3nt: TGTGCCAGCAGGCGCAGCGGGGGGGGTGGCGAGCAATACTTC
CDR3aa: CASRRSGGGGEQYF
v_gene: TRBV7-6
abundance: once
d_gene: TRBD2
j_gene: TRBJ2-7

CDR3nt: TGTGCCAGCAGTGACTGGCGGGAAACGTACCAAGAGACCCAGTACTTC
CDR3aa: CASSDWRETYQETQYF
v_gene: TRBV6-4
abundance: .
d_gene: .
j_gene: TRBJ2-5

CDR3nt: TGCAGCGTTGAACGGGCGGGAGAGACCCAGTACTTC
CDR3aa: CSVERAGETQYF
v_gene: TRBV29-1
abundance: few
d_gene: .
j_gene: TRBJ2-5

CDR3nt: TGTGCCAGCAGTTACTCGACAGGGGCAAACGCTGAAGCTTTCTTT
CDR3aa: CASSYSTGANAEAFF
v_gene: TRBV6-5
abundance: .
d_gene: TRBD1
j_gene: TRBJ1-1

CDR3nt: TGCGCCAGCAGCAAATCCGACACCCACGAGCAGTACTTC
CDR3aa: CASSKSDTHEQYF
v_gene: TRBV10-1
abundance: few
d_gene: .
j_gene: TRBJ2-7

CDR3nt: TGTGCCAGCAGCGTAGGAGGGACCTCCTATAATTCACCCCTCCACTTT
CDR3aa: CASSVGGTSYNSPLHF
v_gene: TRBV9
abundance: .
d_gene: .
j_gene: TRBJ1-6

CDR3nt: TGCGCCAGCGGGGCAGGGGTTAATGATGAGCAGTTCTTC
CDR3aa: CASGAGVNDEQFF
v_gene: TRBV5-1
abundance: .
d_gene: .
j_gene: TRBJ2-1

CDR3nt: TGTGCCACCAGCAGAGGACAGGGCCTGGGGATTAATCAGCCCCAGCATTTT
CDR3aa: CATSRGQGLGINQPQHF
v_gene: TRBV15
abundance: .
d_gene: TRBD1
j_gene: TRBJ1-5

CDR3nt: TGTGCCAGCAGTGAATCAGGGCTCACTGAAGCTTTCTTT
CDR3aa: CASSESGLTEAFF
v_gene: TRBV6-1
abundance: .
d_gene: .
j_gene: TRBJ1-1

CDR3nt: TGTGCCAGCAGCTTGGGATTCGGTAGCCGGTCCTACAATGAGCAGTTCTTC
CDR3aa: CASSLGFGSRSYNEQFF
v_gene: TRBV5-6
abundance: .
d_gene: .
j_gene: TRBJ2-1

CDR3nt: TGTGCCAGCAGTAAAGACCGACAGGCGAATGAAAAACTGTTTTTT
CDR3aa: CASSKDRQANEKLFF
v_gene: TRBV2
abundance: few
d_gene: .
j_gene: TRBJ1-4

CDR3nt: TGTGCCAGCTCACCCAGAGCGGAGGGGGCCTATGGCTACACCTTC
CDR3aa: CASSPRAEGAYGYTF
v_gene: TRBV18
abundance: .
d_gene: TRBD1
j_gene: TRBJ1-2

CDR3nt: TGTGCCAGTAGTACCATAGACTTCAAAAACATTCAGTACTTC
CDR3aa: CASSTIDFKNIQYF
v_gene: TRBV19
abundance: .
d_gene: .
j_gene: TRBJ2-4

CDR3nt: TGTGCTAGTGGTTTGGTAACGGGACAGGGGGCCACCGGGGAGCTGTTTTTT
CDR3aa: CASGLVTGQGATGELFF
v_gene: TRBV12-5
abundance: .
d_gene: TRBD1
j_gene: TRBJ2-2

CDR3nt: TGTGCCAGCAGTTTACCGGGACTAGAATACAATGAGCAGTTCTTC
CDR3aa: CASSLPGLEYNEQFF
v_gene: TRBV28
abundance: .
d_gene: TRBD2
j_gene: TRBJ2-1

CDR3nt: TGTGCCAGCAGCCAATCCGGGACAGGCCACGAGCAGTACTTC
CDR3aa: CASSQSGTGHEQYF
v_gene: TRBV14
abundance: once
d_gene: TRBD1
j_gene: TRBJ2-7

CDR3nt: TGTGCCATCAAGGCTAGGAGTGAGCAGTTCTTC
CDR3aa: CAIKARSEQFF
v_gene: TRBV10-3
abundance: .
d_gene: .
j_gene: TRBJ2-1

CDR3nt: TGTGCCAGCAGGCCAGGGGGTTCCTATAATTCACCCCTCCACTTT
CDR3aa: CASRPGGSYNSPLHF
v_gene: TRBV6-5
abundance: .
d_gene: TRBD1
j_gene: TRBJ1-6

CDR3nt: TGTGCCAGCAGACCCGGGGGCTCCTATAATTCACCCCTCCACTTT
CDR3aa: CASRPGGSYNSPLHF
v_gene: TRBV7-9
abundance: .
d_gene: .
j_gene: TRBJ1-6

CDR3nt: TGCGCCAGCAGCTGGAAAACTTACAGGGGAGAGAGCACAGATACGCAGTATTTT
CDR3aa: CASSWKTYRGESTDTQYF
v_gene: TRBV5-1
abundance: .
d_gene: TRBD1
j_gene: TRBJ2-3

CDR3nt: TGTGCCCGCAGCGTAGGGGTAGCGGGGGGGTCAGATACGCAGTATTTT
CDR3aa: CARSVGVAGGSDTQYF
v_gene: TRBV9
abundance: .
d_gene: TRBD2
j_gene: TRBJ2-3

CDR3nt: TGCGCCAGCAGCCAAGATAGGAGCTCGAGGTGGGGATCACCCCTCCACTTT
CDR3aa: CASSQDRSSRWGSPLHF
v_gene: TRBV4-1
abundance: .
d_gene: .
j_gene: TRBJ1-6

CDR3nt: TGTGCCAGCAGCTTAGAAGGAACCTCACCCCTCCACTTT
CDR3aa: CASSLEGTSPLHF
v_gene: TRBV7-9
abundance: .
d_gene: .
j_gene: TRBJ1-6

CDR3nt: TGTGCCATCAGTCCCACAGGGCTTGACCAGCCCCAGCATTTT
CDR3aa: CAISPTGLDQPQHF
v_gene: TRBV10-3
abundance: few
d_gene: .
j_gene: TRBJ1-5

CDR3nt: TGCGCCAGTCGTGAGATTAGGGGATCCTATGGCTACACCTTC
CDR3aa: CASREIRGSYGYTF
v_gene: TRBV5-1
abundance: .
d_gene: .
j_gene: TRBJ1-2

CDR3nt: TGTGCCAGCAGCCCAGGGGTGGGACAGGGGAACGAGCAGTACTTC
CDR3aa: CASSPGVGQGNEQYF
v_gene: TRBV7-6
abundance: .
d_gene: TRBD1
j_gene: TRBJ2-7

CDR3nt: TGTGCCAGCTCACCACGGACAGCCATCTCTGGAAACACCATATATTTT
CDR3aa: CASSPRTAISGNTIYF
v_gene: TRBV18
abundance: .
d_gene: .
j_gene: TRBJ1-3

CDR3nt: TGTGCCAGTAGTCCGCGACAGGGGGCAGTGGAGACCCAGTACTTC
CDR3aa: CASSPRQGAVETQYF
v_gene: TRBV19
abundance: .
d_gene: TRBD1
j_gene: TRBJ2-5

CDR3nt: TGTGCCAGCAGCAGCAACACGCAGGGGAAGAATCAGCCCCAGCATTTT
CDR3aa: CASSSNTQGKNQPQHF
v_gene: TRBV27
abundance: .
d_gene: .
j_gene: TRBJ1-5

CDR3nt: TGTGCCAGCAGTGTCGGGGGACCTAATGAAAAACTGTTTTTT
CDR3aa: CASSVGGPNEKLFF
v_gene: TRBV6-5
abundance: .
d_gene: .
j_gene: TRBJ1-4

CDR3nt: TGTGCCAGCAGGGGGACAGGGGACTCCTACGAGCAGTACTTC
CDR3aa: CASRGTGDSYEQYF
v_gene: TRBV5-5
abundance: .
d_gene: TRBD1
j_gene: TRBJ2-7

CDR3nt: TGTGCCAGCTCACCCCCCGGAGGGTTTTATGAAAAACTGTTTTTT
CDR3aa: CASSPPGGFYEKLFF
v_gene: TRBV18
abundance: .
d_gene: .
j_gene: TRBJ1-4

CDR3nt: TGTGCCTGGAGTCGGGACCGCGACAAACTGTTTTTT
CDR3aa: CAWSRDRDKLFF
v_gene: TRBV30
abundance: .
d_gene: .
j_gene: TRBJ1-4

CDR3nt: TGCGCCAGCAGCTTGGCACCACAGCGGGGGGCCCTCCAAGAGACCCAGTACTTC
CDR3aa: CASSLAPQRGALQETQYF
v_gene: TRBV5-1
abundance: .
d_gene: TRBD2
j_gene: TRBJ2-5

CDR3nt: TGTGCCAGCAGCCCGTGGGACAACACAGATACGCAGTATTTT
CDR3aa: CASSPWDNTDTQYF
v_gene: TRBV9
abundance: .
d_gene: .
j_gene: TRBJ2-3

CDR3nt: TGTGCCTGGAGGGCTGACGTTACCTACAATGAGCAGTTCTTC
CDR3aa: CAWRADVTYNEQFF
v_gene: TRBV30
abundance: .
d_gene: .
j_gene: TRBJ2-1

CDR3nt: TGTGCCAGCAGCCCCGCAGTTTATGTCTCACCCCTCCACTTT
CDR3aa: CASSPAVYVSPLHF
v_gene: TRBV6-5
abundance: .
d_gene: .
j_gene: TRBJ1-6

CDR3nt: TGTGCCAGCAGTCGGTTAGGGGGCTATGGCTACACCTTC
CDR3aa: CASSRLGGYGYTF
v_gene: TRBV27
abundance: .
d_gene: .
j_gene: TRBJ1-2

CDR3nt: TGTGCCAGCAGCCCCCAGGGTTGGACTAATGAAAAACTGTTTTTT
CDR3aa: CASSPQGWTNEKLFF
v_gene: TRBV7-9
abundance: .
d_gene: .
j_gene: TRBJ1-4

CDR3nt: TGTGCCAGCAGCCTTGGACAGGGAAGAACCGGGGAGCTGTTTTTT
CDR3aa: CASSLGQGRTGELFF
v_gene: TRBV27
abundance: .
d_gene: TRBD1
j_gene: TRBJ2-2

CDR3nt: TGTGCCAGCAGTTACTTCGGCGGGGCAGAGACCCAGTACTTC
CDR3aa: CASSYFGGAETQYF
v_gene: TRBV6-5
abundance: .
d_gene: .
j_gene: TRBJ2-5

CDR3nt: TGCGCCAGCAGCATCCCACTAGCGGCAAACACCGGGGAGCTGTTTTTT
CDR3aa: CASSIPLAANTGELFF
v_gene: TRBV5-1
abundance: .
d_gene: TRBD2
j_gene: TRBJ2-2

CDR3nt: TGTGCCAGCAGACCTGGACTAGCGGGAGAGACCCAGTACTTC
CDR3aa: CASRPGLAGETQYF
v_gene: TRBV6-5
abundance: .
d_gene: TRBD2
j_gene: TRBJ2-5

CDR3nt: TGTGCCTGGAGTGTAGTGGGTGGCACCGGGGAGCTGTTTTTT
CDR3aa: CAWSVVGGTGELFF
v_gene: TRBV30
abundance: .
d_gene: .
j_gene: TRBJ2-2

CDR3nt: TGTGCCAGCAGCTTAGTCGGGACTAATTACAATGAGCAGTTCTTC
CDR3aa: CASSLVGTNYNEQFF
v_gene: TRBV7-2
abundance: .
d_gene: TRBD2
j_gene: TRBJ2-1

CDR3nt: TGTGCCAGCAGCCCCGGGCGGGGGGGCAACAATGAGCAGTTCTTC
CDR3aa: CASSPGRGGNNEQFF
v_gene: TRBV6-6
abundance: .
d_gene: TRBD2
j_gene: TRBJ2-1

CDR3nt: TGTGCCAGCAGTGAGGAAATCCGGGCCTATACACTTAGAACCCTCCACTTT
CDR3aa: CASSEEIRAYTLRTLHF
v_gene: TRBV6-1
abundance: .
d_gene: .
j_gene: TRBJ1-6

CDR3nt: TGTGCCAGCAGCCTCGACATTTATAATTCACCCCTCCACTTT
CDR3aa: CASSLDIYNSPLHF
v_gene: TRBV6-4
abundance: .
d_gene: .
j_gene: TRBJ1-6

CDR3nt: TGTGCCAGCAGCGCGGGACAGTCTATCGTCACAGATACGCAGTATTTT
CDR3aa: CASSAGQSIVTDTQYF
v_gene: TRBV5-4
abundance: .
d_gene: .
j_gene: TRBJ2-3

CDR3nt: TGTGCCAGCAGCCGATCGGGAGGCGAGACCCAGTACTTC
CDR3aa: CASSRSGGETQYF
v_gene: TRBV6-6
abundance: .
d_gene: TRBD2
j_gene: TRBJ2-5